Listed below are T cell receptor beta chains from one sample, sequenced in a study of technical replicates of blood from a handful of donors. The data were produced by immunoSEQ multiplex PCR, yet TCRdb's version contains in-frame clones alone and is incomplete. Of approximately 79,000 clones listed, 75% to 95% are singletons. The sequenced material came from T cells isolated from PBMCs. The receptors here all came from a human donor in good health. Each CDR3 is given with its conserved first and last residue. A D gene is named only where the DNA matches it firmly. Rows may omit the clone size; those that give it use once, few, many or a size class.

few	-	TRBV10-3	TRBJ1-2	TGTGCCACCCCGCAAGGCAGAGGCTATGGCTACACCTTC	CATPQGRGYGYTF
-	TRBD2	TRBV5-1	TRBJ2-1	TGCGCCAGCCGTCCGGGACTAACTAACAATGAGCAGTTCTTC	CASRPGLTNNEQFF
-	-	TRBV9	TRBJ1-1	TGTGCCAGCAGCGCGGCGGCGAGGGGAGGGGGAACTGAAGCTTTCTTT	CASSAAARGGGTEAFF
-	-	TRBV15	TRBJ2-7	TGTGCCACCAGCAGAGGGGCCCAGGGCACCTACGAGCAGTACTTC	CATSRGAQGTYEQYF
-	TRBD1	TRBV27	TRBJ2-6	TGTGCCAGCAGCAGCGACAGGGCTGGGGCCAACGTCCTGACTTTC	CASSSDRAGANVLTF
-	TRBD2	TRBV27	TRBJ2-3	TGTGCCAGCACCAGACTAGCGGGGGCAGATACGCAGTATTTT	CASTRLAGADTQYF
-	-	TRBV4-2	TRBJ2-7	TGTGCCAGCAGCTCCAGCTCCTACGAGCAGTACTTC	CASSSSSYEQYF
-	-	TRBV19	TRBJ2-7	TGTGCCAGTAGTCTCGGGGGTGTCTCCTACGAGCAGTACTTC	CASSLGGVSYEQYF
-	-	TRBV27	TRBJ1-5	TGTGCCAGCAGTTTATATCCAGGATGGGCTCAGCCCCAGCATTTT	CASSLYPGWAQPQHF
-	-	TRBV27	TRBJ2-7	TGTGCCAGCAGTAAGCAAGGGGAGGAGTACGAGCAGTACTTC	CASSKQGEEYEQYF
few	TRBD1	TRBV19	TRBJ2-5	TGTGCCAGTAGCGGGACAGGGAGGGAGACCCAGTACTTC	CASSGTGRETQYF
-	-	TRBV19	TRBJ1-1	TGTGCCAGTAGTCTCGCCCACAGTGATACTGAAGCTTTCTTT	CASSLAHSDTEAFF
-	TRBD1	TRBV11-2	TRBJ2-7	TGTGCCAGCAGCCGCGACAGGGGCGAGCAGTACTTC	CASSRDRGEQYF
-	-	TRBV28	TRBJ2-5	TGTGCCAGCGAAAGGGGGACCCAGTACTTC	CASERGTQYF
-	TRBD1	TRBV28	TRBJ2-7	TGTGCCAGCACCCCTCCCGGACAGGGATACCACGAGCAGTACTTC	CASTPPGQGYHEQYF
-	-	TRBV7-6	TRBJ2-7	TGTGCCAGCAGCTTAGCGCCGTATTTAGACTACGAGCAGTACTTC	CASSLAPYLDYEQYF
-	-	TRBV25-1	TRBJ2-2	TGTGCCAGCAGTGAATTCGGGAACACCGGGGAGCTGTTTTTT	CASSEFGNTGELFF
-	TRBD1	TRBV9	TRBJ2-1	TGTGCCAGCAGAGGGACAGCCAATGAGCAGTTCTTC	CASRGTANEQFF
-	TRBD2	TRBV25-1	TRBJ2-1	TGTGCCAGCCGAGGACTAGCGGCTAGGAATGAGCAGTTCTTC	CASRGLAARNEQFF
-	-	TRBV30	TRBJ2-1	TGTGCCTGGAGTCTAACGAGCAGGGAAATCCACAATGAGCAGTTCTTC	CAWSLTSREIHNEQFF
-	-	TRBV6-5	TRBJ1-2	TGTGCCAGCAGTTTTCAGGGAAACTATGGCTACACCTTC	CASSFQGNYGYTF
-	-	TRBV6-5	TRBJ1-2	TGTGCCATTGGGGGGGATAACTATGGCTACACCTTC	CAIGGDNYGYTF
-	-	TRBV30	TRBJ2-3	TGTGCCTGGAGTTTTGCAGGGGGCACAGATACGCAGTATTTT	CAWSFAGGTDTQYF
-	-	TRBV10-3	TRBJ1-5	TGTGCCATCGGTCAACAGGCTAATCAGCCCCAGCATTTT	CAIGQQANQPQHF
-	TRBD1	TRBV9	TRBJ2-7	TGTGCCAGCAGCCGACATCTTTCCGGGACAGGGACCTACGAGCAGTACTTC	CASSRHLSGTGTYEQYF
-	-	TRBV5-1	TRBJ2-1	TGCGCCAGCAGCTTGCAGACAGCCAACAATGAGCAGTTCTTC	CASSLQTANNEQFF
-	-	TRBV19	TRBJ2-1	TGTGCCAGTACCCCTAGCGCCGTCTACAATGAGCAGTTCTTC	CASTPSAVYNEQFF
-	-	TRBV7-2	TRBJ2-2	TGTGCCAGCAGCCCCCGGCGGTCGAGCACCGGGGAGCTGTTTTTT	CASSPRRSSTGELFF
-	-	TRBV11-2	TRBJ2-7	TGTGCCAGCAGCTTAACTTTGTCAGGTTGGGAGCAGTACTTC	CASSLTLSGWEQYF
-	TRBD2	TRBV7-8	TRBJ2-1	TGTGCCAGCAGCTTACAGCTAGCGGGAGAGGGAGGCCATGAGCAGTTCTTC	CASSLQLAGEGGHEQFF
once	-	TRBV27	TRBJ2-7	TGTGCCAGCAGTTTAACTAGTTACTACGAGCAGTACTTC	CASSLTSYYEQYF